These T cell receptor beta chains were read from a single sample in a study of blood T cells in healthy people across ages. TCRdb recomputed calls from the 5' RACE reads with MiXCR, one row per CDR3 protein. The sample includes over 1.5 million distinct CDR3 sequences, approximately 50% of them seen just once. The source material was blood. The receptors were gathered from a woman aged 40 to 50 in good health. The CDR3 runs from the conserved cysteine through the conserved F or W. The order of the fields is clone size, J gene, V gene, D gene, CDR3 DNA, CDR3 protein. The D gene is left open where the match is weak. Clone size is not always given. Where it is, it says once, few, many or a class for expanded clones.

size: .
J: TRBJ2-7
V: TRBV6-6
D: .
DNA: TGTGCCAGCAGTTTCCCGGGGAATACCTACGAGCAGTACTTC
CDR3: CASSFPGNTYEQYF

size: many
J: TRBJ2-5
V: TRBV7-9
D: .
DNA: TGTGCCAGCAGCCAACACCAAGAGACCCAGTACTTC
CDR3: CASSQHQETQYF

size: once
J: TRBJ2-6
V: TRBV6-5
D: .
DNA: TGTGCCAGCAGTTACTCGGGCCCAATGGACTTAAGAGTCTCTGGGGCCAACGTCCTGACTTTC
CDR3: CASSYSGPMDLRVSGANVLTF

size: .
J: TRBJ1-2
V: TRBV6-5
D: .
DNA: TGTGCCAGCAAGGCGCCTCTCCCGCAGCGTGGCTACACCTTC
CDR3: CASKAPLPQRGYTF

size: .
J: TRBJ2-5
V: TRBV6-2/TRBV6-3
D: TRBD2
DNA: TGTGCCAGCAGATCGGGGGGGGGAGAGACCCAGTACTTC
CDR3: CASRSGGGETQYF

size: .
J: TRBJ1-2
V: TRBV29-1
D: .
DNA: TGCAGCGTCGCCGGGACGACTAACTATGGCTACACCTTC
CDR3: CSVAGTTNYGYTF

size: .
J: TRBJ2-5
V: TRBV19
D: TRBD1
DNA: TGTGCCAGTAGTCCCAGGGGGCTGGAGACCCAGTACTTC
CDR3: CASSPRGLETQYF

size: once
J: TRBJ2-7
V: TRBV14
D: TRBD1
DNA: TGTGCCAGCAGCCAAGGCCGGGACAGGGGGACATATGAGCAGTACTTC
CDR3: CASSQGRDRGTYEQYF

size: .
J: TRBJ1-4
V: TRBV28
D: .
DNA: TGTGCCAGCAGTCCTACCCGGACGAGTCCTCTTAATGAAAAACTGTTTTTT
CDR3: CASSPTRTSPLNEKLFF

size: .
J: TRBJ1-4
V: TRBV7-2
D: .
DNA: TGTGCCAGCAGTCCGCGGAGGGAGAATGAAAAACTGTTTTTT
CDR3: CASSPRRENEKLFF

size: .
J: TRBJ2-7
V: TRBV13
D: .
DNA: TGTGCCAGCAGCTTAGCGGGGCAAGGGGTAAAAAGCGAGCAGTACTTC
CDR3: CASSLAGQGVKSEQYF

size: few
J: TRBJ1-1
V: TRBV28
D: TRBD1
DNA: TGTGCCAGCAGTTTCGCAGGGGGAAACACTGAAGCTTTCTTT
CDR3: CASSFAGGNTEAFF

size: few
J: TRBJ2-7
V: TRBV6-2/TRBV6-3
D: .
DNA: TGTGCCAGCACTCCCGCCGGAGGGGGTTCCTACGAGCAGTACTTC
CDR3: CASTPAGGGSYEQYF

size: few
J: TRBJ2-3
V: TRBV9
D: .
DNA: TGTGCCAGCAGCGTAGCGGGGGCGCAGAGGACAGATACGCAGTATTTT
CDR3: CASSVAGAQRTDTQYF

size: .
J: TRBJ2-1
V: TRBV15
D: TRBD2
DNA: TGTGCCACCAGCAGAGTGGCTAGCGGGGCGCATGAGCAGTTCTTC
CDR3: CATSRVASGAHEQFF

size: .
J: TRBJ2-7
V: TRBV10-3
D: TRBD1
DNA: TGTGCCATCGGGGGACAGGCCGTCTACGAGCAGTACTTC
CDR3: CAIGGQAVYEQYF

size: .
J: TRBJ2-5
V: TRBV7-2
D: TRBD2
DNA: TGTGCCAGCAGCTTAGGCGGGACTAGTCCATACAATGAGCAGTACTTC
CDR3: CASSLGGTSPYNEQYF

size: few
J: TRBJ2-6
V: TRBV25-1
D: TRBD2
DNA: TGTGCCAGCGACGGGGGAGGGGTGTTATCCACCGGGGCCAACGTCCTGACTTTC
CDR3: CASDGGGVLSTGANVLTF

size: .
J: TRBJ1-2
V: TRBV4-1
D: .
DNA: TGCGCCAGCAGCCAAGGATTCGACCCTGGCTACACCTTC
CDR3: CASSQGFDPGYTF

size: few
J: TRBJ2-1
V: TRBV20-1
D: TRBD2
DNA: TGCAGTGCTAGGACCATGGCTAGCGGGGCCTCCAATGAGCAGTTCTTC
CDR3: CSARTMASGASNEQFF

size: few
J: TRBJ2-1
V: TRBV15
D: TRBD1
DNA: TGTGCCACCAGCAGAGATCTAGGACAGGGAAATGAGCAGTTCTTC
CDR3: CATSRDLGQGNEQFF

size: few
J: TRBJ1-5
V: TRBV27
D: .
DNA: TGTGCCAGCAGTTCCGACTCAGGATCTCTTAGCAATCAGCCCCAGCATTTT
CDR3: CASSSDSGSLSNQPQHF

size: .
J: TRBJ2-7
V: TRBV9
D: .
DNA: TGTGCCAGCAGCGTAGGCGGCAGAATCTACGAGCAGTACTTC
CDR3: CASSVGGRIYEQYF

size: .
J: TRBJ2-1
V: TRBV3-1
D: TRBD1
DNA: TGTGCCAGCAGCCAGGGTATTCAGGGGGCCCCCTACAATGAGCAGTTCTTC
CDR3: CASSQGIQGAPYNEQFF

size: .
J: TRBJ2-5
V: TRBV20-1
D: .
DNA: TGCAGTGCTCCGCGAGCTGGCGGGCTCCAAGAGACCCAGTACTTC
CDR3: CSAPRAGGLQETQYF

size: few
J: TRBJ2-1
V: TRBV20-1
D: .
DNA: TGCAGTGTTACGACCGGGCCCCAACACAATGAGCAGTTCTTC
CDR3: CSVTTGPQHNEQFF

size: .
J: TRBJ1-1
V: TRBV7-9
D: TRBD1
DNA: TGTGCCAGCAGGGGACAGATTTTAACTGAAGCTTTCTTT
CDR3: CASRGQILTEAFF

size: once
J: TRBJ1-1
V: TRBV24-1
D: .
DNA: TGTGCCACCAGTCTGGACAGTTCCACTGAAGCTTTCTTT
CDR3: CATSLDSSTEAFF

size: few
J: TRBJ2-7
V: TRBV7-9
D: .
DNA: TGTGCCAGCTGCTCCGGGTCCACCTACGAGCAGTACTTC
CDR3: CASCSGSTYEQYF

size: .
J: TRBJ2-7
V: TRBV4-3
D: .
DNA: TGCGCCAGCAGCCAAGTCAATGACAGAACCTACGAGCAGTACTTC
CDR3: CASSQVNDRTYEQYF

size: .
J: TRBJ2-1
V: TRBV9
D: .
DNA: TGTGCCAGCAGCGTAGCTACACTAGTCAATGAGCAGTTCTTC
CDR3: CASSVATLVNEQFF

size: .
J: TRBJ2-5
V: TRBV18
D: .
DNA: TGTGCCGGCTCACCCCAAAGAGAGACCCAGTACTTC
CDR3: CAGSPQRETQYF

size: .
J: TRBJ2-5
V: TRBV15
D: .
DNA: TGTGCCACCAGCATTTCTAGGGGGCAAGAGACCCAGTACTTC
CDR3: CATSISRGQETQYF

size: .
J: TRBJ2-7
V: TRBV28
D: .
DNA: TGTGCCAGCGGACGGGCCCCCTACTACGAGCAGTACTTC
CDR3: CASGRAPYYEQYF

size: once
J: TRBJ1-4
V: TRBV28
D: .
DNA: TGTGCCAGTCACCCGCGGGGAGGGAATGAAAAACTGTTTTTT
CDR3: CASHPRGGNEKLFF

size: few
J: TRBJ2-1
V: TRBV6-6
D: .
DNA: TGTGCCAGCAGTTATCATGGGGGGAACTCCTACAATGAGCAGTTCTTC
CDR3: CASSYHGGNSYNEQFF

size: .
J: TRBJ2-3
V: TRBV6-1
D: TRBD2
DNA: TGTGCCAGCACCCGGGGGCGGACTAGCGGGGTAGGTGATACGCAGTATTTT
CDR3: CASTRGRTSGVGDTQYF

size: .
J: TRBJ2-1
V: TRBV6-1
D: .
DNA: TGTGCCAGCAGCTCCCCTTTTACCGGGACGCGGACCTACAATGAGCAGTTCTTC
CDR3: CASSSPFTGTRTYNEQFF

size: .
J: TRBJ2-3
V: TRBV7-7
D: .
DNA: TGTGCTAGCAGCTTAGACGGTCTAGTCCAGTATTTT
CDR3: CASSLDGLVQYF

size: .
J: TRBJ2-7
V: TRBV5-6
D: .
DNA: TGTGCCAGCATTGGGACGGGCCTCTCCTACGAGCAGTACTTC
CDR3: CASIGTGLSYEQYF

size: .
J: TRBJ1-4
V: TRBV5-1
D: .
DNA: TGCGCCAGCAGCTCCTCCTTCACGGGCTGGGAAGAAAAACTGTTTTTT
CDR3: CASSSSFTGWEEKLFF